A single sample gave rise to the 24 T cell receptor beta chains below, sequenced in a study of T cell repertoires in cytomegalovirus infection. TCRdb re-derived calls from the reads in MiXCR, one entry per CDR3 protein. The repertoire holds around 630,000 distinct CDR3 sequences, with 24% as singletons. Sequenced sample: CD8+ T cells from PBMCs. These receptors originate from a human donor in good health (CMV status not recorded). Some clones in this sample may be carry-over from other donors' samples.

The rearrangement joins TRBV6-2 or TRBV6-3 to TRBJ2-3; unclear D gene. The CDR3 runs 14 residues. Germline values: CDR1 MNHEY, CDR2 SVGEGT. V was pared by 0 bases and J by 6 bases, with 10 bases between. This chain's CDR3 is CASSYSKRSDTQYF. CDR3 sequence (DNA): TGTGCCAGCAGTTACTCGAAACGGTCGGATACGCAGTATTTT.

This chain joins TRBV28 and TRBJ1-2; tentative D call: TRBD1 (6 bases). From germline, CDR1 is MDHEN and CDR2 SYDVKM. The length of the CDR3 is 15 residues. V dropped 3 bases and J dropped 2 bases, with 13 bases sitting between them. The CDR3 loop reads CASSFRGQLNYGYTF. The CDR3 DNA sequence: TGTGCCAGCAGTTTTAGAGGACAGTTAAACTATGGCTACACCTTC.

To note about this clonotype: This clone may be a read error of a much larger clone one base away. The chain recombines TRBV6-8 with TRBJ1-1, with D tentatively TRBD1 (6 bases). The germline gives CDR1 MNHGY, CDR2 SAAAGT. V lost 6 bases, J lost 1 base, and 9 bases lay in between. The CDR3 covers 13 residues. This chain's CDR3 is CASRRQENTEAFF. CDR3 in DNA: TGTGCCAGCAGGAGACAGGAGAACACTGAAGCTTTCTTT.

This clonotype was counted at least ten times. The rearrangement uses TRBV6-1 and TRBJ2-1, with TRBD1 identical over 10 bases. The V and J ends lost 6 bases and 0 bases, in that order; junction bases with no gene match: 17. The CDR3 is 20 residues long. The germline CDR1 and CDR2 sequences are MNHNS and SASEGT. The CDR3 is CASRGQGHPRLPSSYNEQFF. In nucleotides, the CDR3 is TGTGCCAGCAGGGGACAGGGGCATCCAAGACTACCAAGCTCCTACAATGAGCAGTTCTTC.

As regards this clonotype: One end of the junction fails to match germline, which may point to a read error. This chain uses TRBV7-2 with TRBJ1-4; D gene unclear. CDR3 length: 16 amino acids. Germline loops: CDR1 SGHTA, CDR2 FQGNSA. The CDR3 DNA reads TGTGGCAGCAGCTTATGGCTCAGGATGAATAATGAAAAACTGTTTTTT. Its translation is CGSSLWLRMNNEKLFF.

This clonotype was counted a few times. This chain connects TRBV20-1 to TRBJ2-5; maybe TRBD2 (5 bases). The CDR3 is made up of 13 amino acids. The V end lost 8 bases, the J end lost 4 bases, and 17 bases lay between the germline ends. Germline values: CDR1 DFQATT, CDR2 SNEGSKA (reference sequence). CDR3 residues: CSPLQYGVETQYF. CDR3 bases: TGCAGTCCGCTACAGTACGGGGTAGAGACCCAGTACTTC.

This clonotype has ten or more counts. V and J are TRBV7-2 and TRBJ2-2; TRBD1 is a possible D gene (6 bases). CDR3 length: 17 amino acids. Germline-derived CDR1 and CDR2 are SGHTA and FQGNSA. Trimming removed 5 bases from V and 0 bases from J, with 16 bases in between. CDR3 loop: CASSTETGHANTGELFF. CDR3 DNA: TGTGCCAGCAGCACCGAGACAGGTCACGCGAACACCGGGGAGCTGTTTTTT.

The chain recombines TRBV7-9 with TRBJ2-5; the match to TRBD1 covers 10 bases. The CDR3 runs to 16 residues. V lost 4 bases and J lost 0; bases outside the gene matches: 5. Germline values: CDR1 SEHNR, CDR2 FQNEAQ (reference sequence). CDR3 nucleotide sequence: TGTGCCAGCAGCTGTTCGGGACAGGGGTACCAAGAGACCCAGTACTTC. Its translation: CASSCSGQGYQETQYF.

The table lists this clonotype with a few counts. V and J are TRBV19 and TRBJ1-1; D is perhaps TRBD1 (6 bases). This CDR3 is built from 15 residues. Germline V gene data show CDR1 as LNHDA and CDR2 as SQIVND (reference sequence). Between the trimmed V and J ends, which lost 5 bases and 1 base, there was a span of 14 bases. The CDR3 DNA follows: TGTGCCAGTAGTTCTCGACAGGAGGGGAACACTGAAGCTTTCTTT. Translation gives CASSSRQEGNTEAFF.

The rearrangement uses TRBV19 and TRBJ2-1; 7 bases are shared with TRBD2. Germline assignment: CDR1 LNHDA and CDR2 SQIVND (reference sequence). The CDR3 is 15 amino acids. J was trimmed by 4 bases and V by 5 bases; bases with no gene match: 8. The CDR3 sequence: CASSLGTKPYNEQFF. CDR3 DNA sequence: TGTGCCAGTAGTCTTGGGACTAAACCTTACAATGAGCAGTTCTTC. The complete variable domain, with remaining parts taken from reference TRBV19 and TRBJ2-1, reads DGGITQSPKYLFRKEGQNVTLSCEQNLNHDAMYWYRQDPGQGLRLIYYSQIVNDFQKGDIAEGYSVSREKKESFPLTVTSAQKNPTAFYLCASSLGTKPYNEQFFGPGTRLTVL.

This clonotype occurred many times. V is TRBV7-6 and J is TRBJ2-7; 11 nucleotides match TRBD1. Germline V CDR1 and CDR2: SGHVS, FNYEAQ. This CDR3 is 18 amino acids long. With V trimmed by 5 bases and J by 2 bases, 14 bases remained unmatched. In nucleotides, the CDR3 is TGTGCCAGCAGCCGCACCCCCGCCGGGACAGGGGGAACCTACGAGCAGTACTTC. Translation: CASSRTPAGTGGTYEQYF.

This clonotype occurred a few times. This CDR3 reads CASRLSGGSTDTQYF. The CDR3 DNA reads TGTGCCAGTAGATTGAGCGGAGGAAGCACAGATACGCAGTATTTT. V gene TRBV19 combines with J gene TRBJ2-3; D possibly corresponds to TRBD2 (5 bases). CDR1 and CDR2 from the germline V gene are LNHDA and SQIVND (reference sequence). V was trimmed by 6 bases and J by 0 bases, leaving 13 bases between them. The CDR3 is 15 amino acids.

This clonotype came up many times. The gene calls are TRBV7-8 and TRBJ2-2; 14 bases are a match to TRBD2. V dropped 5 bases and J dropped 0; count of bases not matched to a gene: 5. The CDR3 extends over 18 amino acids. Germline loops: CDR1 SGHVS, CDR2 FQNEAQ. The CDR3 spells CASSRTSGGSANTGELFF. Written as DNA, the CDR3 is TGTGCCAGCAGCCGGACTAGCGGGGGGTCGGCGAACACCGGGGAGCTGTTTTTT.

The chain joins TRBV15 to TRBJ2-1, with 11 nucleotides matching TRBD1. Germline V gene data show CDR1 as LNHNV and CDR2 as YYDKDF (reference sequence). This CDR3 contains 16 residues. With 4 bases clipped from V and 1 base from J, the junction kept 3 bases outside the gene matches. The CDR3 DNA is TGTGCCACCAGCACAGGACAGGGGGCATCCTACAATGAGCAGTTCTTC. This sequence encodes CATSTGQGASYNEQFF.

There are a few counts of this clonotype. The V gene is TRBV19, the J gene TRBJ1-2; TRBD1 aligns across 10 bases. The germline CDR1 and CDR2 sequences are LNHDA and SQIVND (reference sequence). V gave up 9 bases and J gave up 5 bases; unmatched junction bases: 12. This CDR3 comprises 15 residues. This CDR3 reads CASRDRGNDPYGYTF. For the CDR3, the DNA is TGTGCCAGCCGGGACAGGGGCAATGATCCATATGGCTACACCTTC.

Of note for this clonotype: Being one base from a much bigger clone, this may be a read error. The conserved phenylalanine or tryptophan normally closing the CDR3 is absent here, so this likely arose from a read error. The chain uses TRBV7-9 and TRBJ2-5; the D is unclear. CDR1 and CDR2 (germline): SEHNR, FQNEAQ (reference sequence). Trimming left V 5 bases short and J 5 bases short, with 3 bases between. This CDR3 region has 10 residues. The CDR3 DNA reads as TGTGCCAGCAGCCCGGAGACCCAGTACTTA. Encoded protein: CASSPETQYL.

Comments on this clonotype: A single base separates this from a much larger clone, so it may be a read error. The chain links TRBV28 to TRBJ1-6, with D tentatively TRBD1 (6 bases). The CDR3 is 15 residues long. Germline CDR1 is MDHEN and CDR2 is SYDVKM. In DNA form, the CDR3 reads TGTGCCAACAGTCACAAGACCAGGGGTCATTCACCCCTCCACTTT. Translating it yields CANSHKTRGHSPLHF.

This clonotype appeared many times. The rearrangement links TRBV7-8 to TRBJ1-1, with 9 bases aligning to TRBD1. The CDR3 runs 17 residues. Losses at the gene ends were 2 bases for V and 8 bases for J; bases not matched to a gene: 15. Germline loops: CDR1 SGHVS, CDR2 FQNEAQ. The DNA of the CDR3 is TGTGCCAGCAGCTTAAGGGATTACAGGGGGCCCAGCCCCGAAGCTTTCTTT. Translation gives CASSLRDYRGPSPEAFF.

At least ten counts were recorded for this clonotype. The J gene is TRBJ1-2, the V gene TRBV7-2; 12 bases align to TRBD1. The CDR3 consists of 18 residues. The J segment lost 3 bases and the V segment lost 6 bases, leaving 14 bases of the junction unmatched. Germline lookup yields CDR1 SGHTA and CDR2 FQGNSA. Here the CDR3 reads CASSGYEGGQGAYYGYTF. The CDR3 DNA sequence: TGTGCCAGCAGTGGGTACGAGGGGGGACAGGGGGCGTACTATGGCTACACCTTC.

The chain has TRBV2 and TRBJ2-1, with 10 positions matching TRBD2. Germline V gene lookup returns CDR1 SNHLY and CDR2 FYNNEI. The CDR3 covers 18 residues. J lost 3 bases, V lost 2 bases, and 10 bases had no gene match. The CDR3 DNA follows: TGTGCCAGCAGTGAATTAAACGAGCGGGGGGGCTTCTACAATGAGCAGTTCTTC. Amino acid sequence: CASSELNERGGFYNEQFF.

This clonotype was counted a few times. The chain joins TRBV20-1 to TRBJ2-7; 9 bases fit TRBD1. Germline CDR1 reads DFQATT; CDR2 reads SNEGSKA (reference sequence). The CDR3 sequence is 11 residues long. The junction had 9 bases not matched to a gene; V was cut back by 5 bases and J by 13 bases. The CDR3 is CSAFRDRDYYF. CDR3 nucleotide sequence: TGCAGTGCTTTCCGGGACAGGGACTACTACTTC.

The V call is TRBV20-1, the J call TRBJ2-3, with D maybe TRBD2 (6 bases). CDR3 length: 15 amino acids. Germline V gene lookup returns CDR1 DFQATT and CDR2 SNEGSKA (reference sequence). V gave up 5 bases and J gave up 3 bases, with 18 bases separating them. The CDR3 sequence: CSAEGTWERTDTQYF. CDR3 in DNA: TGCAGTGCTGAAGGGACTTGGGAAAGGACAGATACGCAGTATTTT.

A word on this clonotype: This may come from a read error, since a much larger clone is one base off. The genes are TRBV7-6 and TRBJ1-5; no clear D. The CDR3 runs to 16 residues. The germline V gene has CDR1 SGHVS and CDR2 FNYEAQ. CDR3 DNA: TGTGCCAGCAGCTTAGGGGGTTACGGTGGCAATCAGCCCCGGCATTTT. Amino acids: CASSLGGYGGNQPRHF.

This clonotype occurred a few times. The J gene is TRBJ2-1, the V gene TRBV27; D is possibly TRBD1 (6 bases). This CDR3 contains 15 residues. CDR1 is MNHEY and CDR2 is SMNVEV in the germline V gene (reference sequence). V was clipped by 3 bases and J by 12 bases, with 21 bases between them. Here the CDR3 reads CASSFRQDGVQGQFF. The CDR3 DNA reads TGTGCCAGCAGTTTTCGACAGGACGGAGTCCAGGGGCAGTTCTTC.